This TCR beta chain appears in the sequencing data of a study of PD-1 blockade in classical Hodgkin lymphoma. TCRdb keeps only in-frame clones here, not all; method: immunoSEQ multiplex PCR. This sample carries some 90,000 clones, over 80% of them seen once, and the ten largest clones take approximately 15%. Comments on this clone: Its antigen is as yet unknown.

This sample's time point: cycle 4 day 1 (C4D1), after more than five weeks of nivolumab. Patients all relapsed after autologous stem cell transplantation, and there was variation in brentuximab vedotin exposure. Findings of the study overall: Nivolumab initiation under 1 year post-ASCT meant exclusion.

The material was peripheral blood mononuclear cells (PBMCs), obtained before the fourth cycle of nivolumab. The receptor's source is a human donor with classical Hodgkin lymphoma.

In DNA form, the CDR3 reads TGTGCCAGCAGCGCGCTCCCTCAACTAGTGGCGGCAGATACGCAGTATTTT. Encoded protein: CASSALPQLVAADTQYF. This chain uses TRBV7-2 with TRBJ2-3; D possibly corresponds to TRBD2 (5 bases). Trimming left V 5 bases short and J 4 bases short, with 22 bases between. Germline V gives CDR1 SGHTA, CDR2 FQGNSA. This CDR3 spans 17 amino acids.